A selection of T cell receptor beta chains follows, all from one sample in a study of T cell repertoires in cytomegalovirus infection. TCRdb reanalysed the reads using MiXCR and keeps one entry per CDR3 protein. The sample lists 450,000 to 600,000 distinct CDR3 sequences; 25% to 35% were seen once. These TCRs' antigens remain unknown. The source was cultured PBMCs, collected from culture after CMV antigen stimulation. The receptor source for this set is a human donor in good health (CMV status not recorded). Some clones in this sample may be carry-over from other donors' samples. Both conserved end residues are part of each CDR3.

J gene	V gene	CDR3 protein
TRBJ2-5	TRBV7-2	CASSRAGGLAGETQYF
TRBJ2-7	TRBV20-1	CSARGSSGAYEQYF
TRBJ2-1	TRBV7-6	CASSLGWAIGFDEQFF
TRBJ1-2	TRBV29-1	CSAHKGDSLYGYTF
TRBJ2-7	TRBV19	CASSIGGQKSDEQYF
TRBJ2-1	TRBV7-6	CASSPWGESRNEQFF
TRBJ2-1	TRBV6-2/TRBV6-3	CASSLNPRTSGTNEQFF
TRBJ2-1	TRBV10-3	CAMKRGHEQFF
TRBJ2-1	TRBV12-3/TRBV12-4	CASSHGLAGVNEQFF
TRBJ2-1	TRBV19	CASSIGATPNNEQFF
TRBJ1-1	TRBV20-1	CSARGDGLIGPDSEAFF
TRBJ2-7	TRBV7-2	CASSLAGRGEQYF
TRBJ1-1	TRBV6-1	CASRENRGYTEAFF
TRBJ2-2	TRBV24-1	CATSDRGAGEGELFF
TRBJ2-2	TRBV20-1	CSARDEAGFTGELFF
TRBJ2-1	TRBV12-3/TRBV12-4	CASSLDGAYEQFF
TRBJ2-1	TRBV11-1	CASSLIRGAISEQFF
TRBJ2-5	TRBV15	CATSRDRGLETQYF
TRBJ2-1	TRBV6-2/TRBV6-3	CASSYSPTGSGRRYNEQFF
TRBJ2-4	TRBV19	CATLSNGRRAKNIQYF
TRBJ2-5	TRBV6-2/TRBV6-3	CASSSRTSGRSGETQYF
TRBJ2-7	TRBV20-1	CSASHSSYEQYF
TRBJ2-3	TRBV7-2	CASTLGGGDTQYF
TRBJ1-4	TRBV30	CACSPLRENEKLFF